The 29 T cell receptor beta chains given below trace back to one sample, sequenced in a study of PD-1 blockade in classical Hodgkin lymphoma. Libraries were prepared by immunoSEQ multiplex PCR; TCRdb keeps only in-frame clonotypes and omits some of them. The table includes roughly 100,000 clones, more than 85% detected once. Every patient experienced relapse after autologous stem cell transplantation, and brentuximab vedotin exposure varied. The sequencing used peripheral blood mononuclear cells (PBMCs), collected before the second cycle of nivolumab. The source of these receptors is a human donor with classical Hodgkin lymphoma.

This chain uses TRBV10-3 with TRBJ1-3; TRBD1 agrees at 9 bases. This CDR3 is built from 14 residues. Trimming took 8 bases from V and 3 from J; bases not matched to a gene: 5. Germline CDR1 ENHRY, CDR2 SYGVKD. The CDR3 region is CAIRQGEGGNTIYF. CDR3 sequence (DNA): TGTGCCATCCGACAGGGGGAAGGTGGAAACACCATATATTTT.

The chain recombines TRBV4-3 with TRBJ1-4, with D tentatively TRBD1 (5 bases). CDR1 and CDR2 (germline): LGHNA, YSLEER. The CDR3 covers 16 residues. V was clipped by 0 bases and J by 0 bases, with 8 bases between them. CDR3: CASSQDSTATNEKLFF. DNA of the CDR3: TGCGCCAGCAGCCAAGACTCGACAGCAACTAATGAAAAACTGTTTTTT.

The chain joins TRBV9 to TRBJ2-1; D could derive from TRBD1 or TRBD2 (6 bases each). The ends were cut back, 4 bases at V and 2 bases at J, with 10 bases in the middle. This CDR3 comprises 14 residues. Per the germline V gene, CDR1 is SGDLS and CDR2 is YYNGEE. The CDR3, as DNA: TGTGCCAGCAGCCCCGGGGGCCCCTACAATGAGCAGTTCTTC. Its protein product is CASSPGGPYNEQFF.

This chain links TRBV28 with TRBJ2-3; no reliable D call. From germline, CDR1 is MDHEN and CDR2 SYDVKM. Trimming removed 6 bases at V and 3 bases at J, with 13 bases between. CDR3 length: 14 residues. CDR3 region: CASSPLLGTDTQYF. The CDR3 region has the DNA TGTGCCAGCAGCCCCCTCTTGGGGACAGATACGCAGTATTTT.

The chain links TRBV11-2 to TRBJ2-2, with no clear D. Germline CDR1 is SGHAT and CDR2 is FQNNGV. The CDR3 sequence is 15 residues long. The V end was cut by 1 base, the J end by 8 bases, with 14 bases between. CDR3 DNA: TGTGCCAGCAGCTTAGGGCAGGCTGGTAGGGGGGAGCTGTTTTTT. Its protein is CASSLGQAGRGELFF.

The gene calls are TRBV4-3 and TRBJ1-1; D is perhaps TRBD1 (6 bases). The germline V and J ends were trimmed by 0 bases and 14 bases, with 13 bases remaining between them. The CDR3 is 12 amino acids. Germline CDR1 is LGHNA and CDR2 is YSLEER. CDR3 sequence reads: CASSQDRQAQFF. Here the CDR3 DNA reads TGCGCCAGCAGCCAAGACCGACAGGCGCAGTTCTTT.

For the CDR3, the DNA is TGTGCCAGCAGCTTAACCATTCACACTGAAGCTTTCTTT. Translated, it gives CASSLTIHTEAFF. The genes are TRBV7-3 and TRBJ1-1; D is unclear. CDR3 length: 13 residues. From germline, CDR1 is SGHTA and CDR2 FQGTGA. V lost 0 bases and J lost 3, with 5 bases in between.

In nucleotides, the CDR3 is TGCGCCAGCAGCTTGGCCAGCGGGGGGGCCTCCACAGAGACCCAGTACTTC. Encoded protein: CASSLASGGASTETQYF. The V call is TRBV5-1, the J call TRBJ2-5; 10 bases match TRBD2. V shed 0 bases and J 4 bases; nucleotides not matched to a gene: 9. CDR3 length: 17 amino acids. CDR1 SGHRS and CDR2 YFSETQ come from the germline V gene.

The rearrangement links TRBV21-1 to TRBJ1-3. TRBV21-1 is a known pseudogene. The CDR3 contains 14 residues. The CDR3 DNA reads TGTGCCAGCAGGGGGGGACGCTCTGGAAACACCATATATTTT. Translating gives CASRGGRSGNTIYF.

The J gene is TRBJ1-6, the V gene TRBV6-5, with 7 positions matching TRBD1. The CDR3 is made up of 13 amino acids. Per the germline V gene, CDR1 is MNHEY and CDR2 is SVGAGI. V lost 10 bases to trimming and J lost 9 bases; unmatched junction nucleotides: 9. This CDR3 reads CATQDRAASPLHF. The CDR3 DNA sequence: TGTGCCACCCAAGACAGGGCCGCTTCACCCCTCCACTTT.

This clone showed up just once. The chain couples TRBV18 to TRBJ1-1; the match to TRBD1 covers 8 bases. Germline V gene data show CDR1 as KGHSH and CDR2 as LQKENI. The CDR3 is made up of 13 amino acids. V dropped 3 bases and J dropped 11; count of bases not matched to a gene: 8. The CDR3 region is CASSPQGAATAFF. As DNA, the CDR3 is TGTGCCAGCTCACCTCAGGGGGCGGCGACGGCTTTCTTT.

This clone is a singleton in its sample. The chain uses TRBV6-5 and TRBJ1-5, with D hard to call. The V gene's germline CDR1 is MNHEY and CDR2 SVGAGI. The V end was cut by 2 bases, the J end by 3 bases, with 11 bases between. The CDR3 covers 15 residues. In DNA form, the CDR3 reads TGTGCCAGCAGTTACCGTTCGGGTTTCAATCAGCCCCAGCATTTT. It yields the protein CASSYRSGFNQPQHF.

V is TRBV6-6 and J is TRBJ2-7; 7 nucleotides agree with TRBD1. V lost 6 bases to trimming and J lost 2 bases; unmatched junction nucleotides: 10. This CDR3 comprises 15 residues. Per the germline V gene, CDR1 is MNHNY and CDR2 is SVGAGI (reference sequence). The CDR3 DNA is TGTGCCAGCAGCACCAACAGGGGTGCCCCCTACGAGCAGTACTTC. This encodes CASSTNRGAPYEQYF.

This chain links TRBV27 with TRBJ2-7, with D unresolved. Between the trimmed V and J ends, which lost 6 bases and 0 bases, there was a span of 15 bases. Germline CDR1 reads MNHEY; CDR2 reads SMNVEV (reference sequence). This CDR3 is built from 15 residues. The CDR3 DNA is TGTGCCAGCAGGTCCCTAGGGCAAAGCTCCTACGAGCAGTACTTC. This gives the protein CASRSLGQSSYEQYF.

The rearrangement links TRBV19 to TRBJ1-4; tentative D call: TRBD1 (5 bases). From germline, CDR1 is LNHDA and CDR2 SQIVND (reference sequence). The ends were cut back, 5 bases at V and 0 bases at J, with 10 bases in the middle. This CDR3 contains 15 residues. For the CDR3, the DNA is TGTGCCAGTAGTGGGACTCATTCAACTAATGAAAAACTGTTTTTT. Translation gives CASSGTHSTNEKLFF. The full variable domain, in which reference TRBV19 and TRBJ1-4 provide the parts outside the CDR3, is DGGITQSPKYLFRKEGQNVTLSCEQNLNHDAMYWYRQDPGQGLRLIYYSQIVNDFQKGDIAEGYSVSREKKESFPLTVTSAQKNPTAFYLCASSGTHSTNEKLFFGSGTQLSVL.

The rearrangement links TRBV11-2 to TRBJ1-1; TRBD1 agrees at 7 bases. J lost 10 bases, V lost 3 bases, and 14 bases had no gene match. CDR3 length: 15 residues. The V gene's germline CDR1 is SGHAT and CDR2 FQNNGV. Here the CDR3 DNA reads TGTGCCAGCAGCTTCGAGAGACAGGGCGAATTTGGAGCTTTCTTT. Translated: CASSFERQGEFGAFF. The complete variable domain, with remaining parts taken from reference TRBV11-2 and TRBJ1-1, reads EAGVAQSPRYKIIEKRQSVAFWCNPISGHATLYWYQQILGQGPKLLIQFQNNGVVDDSQLPKDRFSAERLKGVDSTLKIQPAKLEDSAVYLCASSFERQGEFGAFFGQGTRLTVV.

The chain employs TRBV6-6 and TRBJ1-4; D call uncertain. The CDR3 runs 13 residues. The V gene lost 6 bases and the J gene lost 8 bases, with 13 bases spanning the gap. CDR1 and CDR2 from the germline V gene are MNHNY and SVGAGI (reference sequence). This CDR3 reads CASSRPSEEKLFF. In nucleotides, the CDR3 is TGTGCCAGCAGCCGACCGTCCGAGGAAAAACTGTTTTTT.

This chain joins TRBV7-2 and TRBJ2-7; possibly TRBD2 for D (5 bases). Trimming cost V 1 base and J 6 bases, with 13 bases left between them. The CDR3 length is 14 residues. Looked up from germline, CDR1 is SGHTA and CDR2 is FQGNSA. CDR3 in DNA: TGTGCCAGCAGCTTAGGAGGGAGCCAGACCGAGCAGTACTTC. The encoded protein is CASSLGGSQTEQYF.

This clone was counted only a few times. The chain uses TRBV18 and TRBJ2-2; D is possibly TRBD2 (5 bases). Germline V gene data show CDR1 as KGHSH and CDR2 as LQKENI. The CDR3 totals 14 residues. The ends were cut back, 5 bases at V and 1 base at J, with 8 bases in the middle. CDR3 amino acids: CASSYGGNTGELFF. The CDR3 nucleotides are TGTGCCAGCTCATACGGAGGGAACACCGGGGAGCTGTTTTTT. Combining the CDR3 with reference TRBV18 and TRBJ2-2 gives the whole variable domain NAGVMQNPRHLVRRRGQEARLRCSPMKGHSHVYWYRQLPEEGLKFMVYLQKENIIDESGMPKERFSAEFPKEGPSILRIQQVVRGDSAAYFCASSYGGNTGELFFGEGSRLTVL.

The V call is TRBV7-9, the J call TRBJ1-5; TRBD1 aligns across 9 bases. The ends lost 5 bases at V and 0 bases at J; junction bases unmatched: 2. The germline V gene has CDR1 SEHNR and CDR2 FQNEAQ (reference sequence). This CDR3 spans 15 amino acids. In DNA, the CDR3 is TGTGCCAGCAGCGTACAGGGGGCTAGCAATCAGCCCCAGCATTTT. This sequence encodes CASSVQGASNQPQHF.

The chain employs TRBV18 and TRBJ2-1; a weak D match, TRBD1 (6 bases). The CDR3 sequence is 15 residues long. The germline V gene encodes CDR1 KGHSH and CDR2 LQKENI. Trimming took off 3 bases at V and 2 bases at J, with 11 bases between the two ends. The CDR3 spells CASSPSGTPYNEQFF. The CDR3 region has the DNA TGTGCCAGCTCACCGTCCGGGACACCCTACAATGAGCAGTTCTTC.

The rearrangement links TRBV27 to TRBJ1-2, with 8 bases identical to TRBD1. From germline, CDR1 is MNHEY and CDR2 SMNVEV (reference sequence). V lost 6 bases and J lost 5; bases outside the gene matches: 8. This CDR3 contains 14 residues. The CDR3 loop reads CASRSTGEEYGYTF. The CDR3 coding sequence is TGTGCCAGCAGGTCGACAGGGGAAGAGTATGGCTACACCTTC.

This chain uses TRBV19 with TRBJ2-7; TRBD1 might be the D (6 bases). The CDR3 runs to 15 residues. In germline, CDR1 is LNHDA, CDR2 SQIVND (reference sequence). The V end was cut by 2 bases, the J end by 4 bases, with 15 bases between. The CDR3: CASSITNRDDYEQYF. The CDR3, as DNA: TGTGCCAGTAGTATAACGAACAGGGACGATTACGAGCAGTACTTC.

The chain recombines TRBV5-1 with TRBJ1-1; a possible D gene is TRBD1 (5 bases). This CDR3 is built from 16 residues. Trimming stripped 0 bases from V and 0 bases from J, with 12 bases between. Germline CDR1 reads SGHRS; CDR2 reads YFSETQ. CDR3 DNA sequence: TGCGCCAGCAGCTTGGGTCGGGCAGGGATGAACACTGAAGCTTTCTTT. Protein: CASSLGRAGMNTEAFF.

The CDR3 loop reads CASSPPYTGELFF. DNA for the CDR3: TGTGCCAGCAGCCCCCCATACACCGGGGAGCTGTTTTTT. The V gene is TRBV11-2, the J gene TRBJ2-2; D is unresolved. CDR1 is SGHAT, CDR2 FQNNGV, per germline. CDR3 length: 13 amino acids. The V and J ends lost 5 bases and 3 bases respectively, with 7 bases between them.

This clone was seen just once. CDR3 residues: CASSQGRRSWNIQYF. CDR3 DNA sequence: TGTGCCAGCAGCCAAGGGCGTCGCTCATGGAACATTCAGTACTTC. This chain uses TRBV14 with TRBJ2-4; D is unclear. V was pared by 1 base and J by 7 bases, with 14 bases between. This CDR3 comprises 15 residues. Germline V lookup: CDR1 SGHDN, CDR2 FVKESK.

The J gene is TRBJ2-3, the V gene TRBV4-3, with 12 bases fitting TRBD1. The germline V gene has CDR1 LGHNA and CDR2 YSLEER. The length of the CDR3 is 15 residues. Trimming at V came to 4 bases and at J to 7 bases, leaving 6 bases not matched to a gene. The CDR3 region has the DNA TGCGCCAGCAGCCCGGGACAGGGGGCGGGGTATACGCAGTATTTT. It codes for CASSPGQGAGYTQYF.

The chain has TRBV19 and TRBJ1-5; no clear D gene. V lost 5 bases, J lost 7 bases, and 12 bases lay in between. This CDR3 has 13 residues. CDR1 and CDR2 (germline): LNHDA, SQIVND (reference sequence). CDR3 loop: CASSFYSGQPQHF. The CDR3 DNA sequence: TGTGCCAGTAGTTTCTACAGCGGCCAGCCCCAGCATTTT.

The chain couples TRBV6-5 to TRBJ1-2; D gene uncertain. Germline CDR1 reads MNHEY; CDR2 reads SVGAGI. V dropped 3 bases and J dropped 1 base, with 12 bases sitting between them. There are 15 residues in the CDR3. The CDR3 region is CASSYRRPSNYGYTF. The CDR3 DNA reads TGTGCCAGCAGTTATAGACGGCCAAGTAACTATGGCTACACCTTC.